The source of this TCR beta chain is a study of T cell changes during pregnancy in multiple sclerosis. This clone has more than one count but fewer than ten. The protocol was immunoSEQ multiplex PCR, while the TCRdb copy is restricted to in-frame clones and leaves out a portion. Here the sample spans tens of thousands of clones, around 90% being singletons. With 2 bases removed from V and 8 bases from J, the gap between germline ends came to 12 bases. The germline V gene has CDR1 SEHNR and CDR2 FQNEAQ (reference sequence). The CDR3 has 14 residues. The chain recombines TRBV7-9 with TRBJ1-4; maybe TRBD1 (6 bases). Sequenced material: peripheral blood, taken in the second trimester of pregnancy. This sequence originates from a female donor in good health, enrolled as a control in a pregnancy study. The CDR3 coding sequence is TGTGCCAGCAGCTTAACAGGGTTGGAGGAAAAACTGTTTTTT. Translated: CASSLTGLEEKLFF.